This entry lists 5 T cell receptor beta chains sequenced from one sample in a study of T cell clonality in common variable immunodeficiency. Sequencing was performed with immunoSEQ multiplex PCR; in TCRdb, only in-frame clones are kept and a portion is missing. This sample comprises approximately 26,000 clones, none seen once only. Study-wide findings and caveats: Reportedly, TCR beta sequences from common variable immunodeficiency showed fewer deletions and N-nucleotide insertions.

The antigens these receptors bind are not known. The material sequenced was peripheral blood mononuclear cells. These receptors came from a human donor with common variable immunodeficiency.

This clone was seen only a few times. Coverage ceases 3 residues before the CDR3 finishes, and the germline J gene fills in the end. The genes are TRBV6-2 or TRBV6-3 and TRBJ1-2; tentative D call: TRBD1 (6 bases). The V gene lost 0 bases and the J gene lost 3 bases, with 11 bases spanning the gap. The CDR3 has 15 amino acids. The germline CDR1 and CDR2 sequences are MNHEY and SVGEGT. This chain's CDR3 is CASSYSTGGYYGYTF. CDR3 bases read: TGTGCCAGCAGTTACTCGACTGGGGGCTACTATGGC.

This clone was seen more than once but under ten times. CDR3 in amino acids: CASSFGGGQIPETQYF. The covered CDR3 bases are TGCGCCAGCAGCTTCGGGGGGGGACAGATACCAGAGACC. The chain recombines TRBV5-1 with TRBJ2-5, with a tentative D call TRBD2 (8 bases). Sequencing ends 3 residues short of the CDR3 end; the germline J gene provides the rest. The CDR3 consists of 16 residues. Trimming left V 2 bases short and J 4 bases short, with 18 bases between. Germline CDR1 and CDR2: SGHRS and YFSETQ.

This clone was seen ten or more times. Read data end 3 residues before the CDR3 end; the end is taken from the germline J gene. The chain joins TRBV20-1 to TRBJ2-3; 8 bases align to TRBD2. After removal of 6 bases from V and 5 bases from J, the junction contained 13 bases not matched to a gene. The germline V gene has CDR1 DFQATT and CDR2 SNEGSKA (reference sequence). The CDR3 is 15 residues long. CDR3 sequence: CSAEGGGTLIDTQYF. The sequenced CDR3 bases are TGCAGTGCCGAAGGCGGGGGGACCCTAATAGATACG.

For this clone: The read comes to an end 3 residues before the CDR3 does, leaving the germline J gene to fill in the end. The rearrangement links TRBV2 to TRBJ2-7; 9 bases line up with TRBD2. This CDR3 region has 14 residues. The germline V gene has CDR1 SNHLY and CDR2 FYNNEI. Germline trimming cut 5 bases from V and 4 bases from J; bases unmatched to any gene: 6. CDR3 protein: CASSSRAGGYEQYF. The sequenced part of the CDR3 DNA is TGTGCCAGCAGTAGCCGAGCGGGGGGTTACGAG.

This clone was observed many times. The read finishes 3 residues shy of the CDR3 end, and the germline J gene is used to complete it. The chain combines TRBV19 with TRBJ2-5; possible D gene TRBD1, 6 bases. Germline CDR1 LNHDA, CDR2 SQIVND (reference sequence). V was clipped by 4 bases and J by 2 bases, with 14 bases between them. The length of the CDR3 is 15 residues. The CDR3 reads CASSTDDRSQETQYF. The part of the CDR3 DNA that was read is TGTGCCAGTAGTACCGATGACAGGAGTCAAGAGACC. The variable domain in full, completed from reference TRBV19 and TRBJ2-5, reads DGGITQSPKYLFRKEGQNVTLSCEQNLNHDAMYWYRQDPGQGLRLIYYSQIVNDFQKGDIAEGYSVSREKKESFPLTVTSAQKNPTAFYLCASSTDDRSQETQYFGPGTRLLVL.